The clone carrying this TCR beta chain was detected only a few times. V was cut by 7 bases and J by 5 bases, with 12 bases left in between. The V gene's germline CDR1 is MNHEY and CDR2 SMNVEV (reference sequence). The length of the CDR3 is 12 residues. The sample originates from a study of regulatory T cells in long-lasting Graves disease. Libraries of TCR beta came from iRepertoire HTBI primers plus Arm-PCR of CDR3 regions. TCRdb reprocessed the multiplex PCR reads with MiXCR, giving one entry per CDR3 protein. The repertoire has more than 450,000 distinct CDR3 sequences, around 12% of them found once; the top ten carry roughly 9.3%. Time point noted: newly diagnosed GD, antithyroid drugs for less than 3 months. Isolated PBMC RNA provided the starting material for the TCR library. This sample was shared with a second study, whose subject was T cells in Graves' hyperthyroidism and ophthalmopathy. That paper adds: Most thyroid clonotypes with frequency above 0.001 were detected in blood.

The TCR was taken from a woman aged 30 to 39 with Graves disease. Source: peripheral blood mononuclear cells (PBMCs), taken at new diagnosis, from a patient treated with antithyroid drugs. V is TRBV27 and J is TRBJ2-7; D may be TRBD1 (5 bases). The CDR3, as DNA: TGTGCCAGCAAAGGAGTCAGGGACGAGCAGTACTTC. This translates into CASKGVRDEQYF.